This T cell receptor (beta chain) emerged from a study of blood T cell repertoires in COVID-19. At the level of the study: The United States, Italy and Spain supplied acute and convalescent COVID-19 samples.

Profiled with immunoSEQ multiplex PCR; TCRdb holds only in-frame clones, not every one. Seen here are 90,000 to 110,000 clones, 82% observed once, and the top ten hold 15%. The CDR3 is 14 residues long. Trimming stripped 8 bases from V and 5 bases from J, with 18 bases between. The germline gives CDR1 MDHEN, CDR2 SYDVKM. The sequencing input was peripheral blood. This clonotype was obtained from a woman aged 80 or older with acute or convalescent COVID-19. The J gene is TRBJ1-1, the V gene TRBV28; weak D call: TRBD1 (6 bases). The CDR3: CASSRGGGRTEAFF. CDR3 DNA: TGTGCCAGCTCCAGAGGGGGGGGCAGAACTGAAGCTTTCTTT. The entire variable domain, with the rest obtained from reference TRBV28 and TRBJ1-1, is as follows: DVKVTQSSRYLVKRTGEKVFLECVQDMDHENMFWYRQDPGLGLRLIYFSYDVKMKEKGDIPEGYSVSREKKERFSLILESASTNQTSMYLCASSRGGGRTEAFFGQGTRLTVV.